The entry that follows covers one TCR beta chain sequence. Using immunoSEQ multiplex PCR, the repertoire was profiled, and TCRdb retains in-frame clones only, with some absent. The sample yields 200,000 to 300,000 clones, around 90% seen once. The sample originates from a study of blood T cell repertoires in COVID-19. Study-wide context: Sites across the United States, Italy and Spain contributed samples from acute and convalescent COVID-19. Nucleic acid was either cDNA or gDNA, and it came from T cells, B-cell-depleted T cells, or PBMCs.

Germline assignment: CDR1 MNHEY and CDR2 SVGAGI. V shed 5 bases and J shed 8 bases, with 12 bases lying between them. CDR3 length equals 12 residues. Specimen: peripheral blood. The clonotype comes from a human donor in a cohort sampled during active COVID-19. This chain joins TRBV6-5 and TRBJ1-1, with D perhaps matching TRBD1 (6 bases). The CDR3 here is CASSRGSREAFF. CDR3 coding DNA: TGTGCCAGCAGTAGGGGGTCCCGAGAAGCTTTCTTT.